This record concerns one T cell receptor (beta chain) sequence. Its target is not known. Trimming took 6 bases from V and 3 from J, leaving 17 bases between them. The CDR3 is 15 residues long. Germline V gene sequence: CDR1 SNHLY, CDR2 FYNNEI. Template was genomic DNA from frozen, unsorted single-cell suspensions. This specimen comes from a study of immune cell composition in non-small cell lung cancer. Study-level findings and limits: Tumour-associated clones >0.5% occurred in approximately 34% of adenocarcinomas, about four fifths of squamous. Squamous lung tumours showed higher top 10 clone scores and clonality than adenocarcinomas.

Clones were sequenced by immunoSEQ multiplex PCR, and TCRdb holds only the in-frame ones, with some missing. Here the sample spans 10,000 or so clones, about 80% being singletons. The chain couples TRBV2 to TRBJ1-2, with TRBD1 as a possible D gene (6 bases). The specimen was lung tumor tissue. The TCR originated in a human donor with non-small cell lung cancer. The CDR3 DNA reads TGTGCCAGCAGCCCCAGGACAGCCTCTGACTATGGCTACACCTTC. Its protein is CASSPRTASDYGYTF.